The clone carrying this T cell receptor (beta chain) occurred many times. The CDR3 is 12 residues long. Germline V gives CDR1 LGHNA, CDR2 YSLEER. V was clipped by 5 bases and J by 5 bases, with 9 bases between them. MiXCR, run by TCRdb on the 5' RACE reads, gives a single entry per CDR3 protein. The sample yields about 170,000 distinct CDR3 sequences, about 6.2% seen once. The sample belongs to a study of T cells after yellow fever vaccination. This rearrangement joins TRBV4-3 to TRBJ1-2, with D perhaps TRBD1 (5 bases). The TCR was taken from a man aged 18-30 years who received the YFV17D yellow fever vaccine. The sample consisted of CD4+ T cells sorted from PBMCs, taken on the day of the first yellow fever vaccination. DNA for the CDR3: TGCGCCAGCAGCAACTCAGGGTATGGCTACACCTTC. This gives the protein CASSNSGYGYTF.